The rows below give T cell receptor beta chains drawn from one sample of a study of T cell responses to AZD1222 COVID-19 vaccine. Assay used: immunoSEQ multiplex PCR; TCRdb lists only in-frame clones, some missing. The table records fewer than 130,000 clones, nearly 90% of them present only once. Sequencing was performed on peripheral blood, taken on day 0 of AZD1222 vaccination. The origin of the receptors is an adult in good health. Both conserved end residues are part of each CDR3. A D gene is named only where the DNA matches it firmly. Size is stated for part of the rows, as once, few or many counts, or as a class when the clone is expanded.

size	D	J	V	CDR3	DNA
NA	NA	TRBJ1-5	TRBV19	CASSLQGGQPQHF	TGTGCCAGTAGCCTACAGGGAGGGCAGCCCCAGCATTTT
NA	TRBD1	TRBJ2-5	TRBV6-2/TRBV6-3	CASSYSTGERETQYF	TGTGCCAGCAGTTACTCGACAGGGGAAAGAGAGACCCAGTACTTC
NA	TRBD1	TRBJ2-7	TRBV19	CASSLLPGQGAYEQYF	TGTGCCAGTAGTCTTCTTCCGGGACAGGGGGCCTACGAGCAGTACTTC
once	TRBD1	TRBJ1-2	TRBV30	CAWSPRRAGGLNGYTF	TGTGCCTGGAGTCCCCGTAGGGCAGGGGGCCTGAATGGCTACACCTTC
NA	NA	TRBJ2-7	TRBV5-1	CASSSETEYYEQYF	TGCGCCAGCAGCTCTGAGACAGAGTACTACGAGCAGTACTTC
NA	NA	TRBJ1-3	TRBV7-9	CASSLVYSPGNTIYF	TGTGCCAGCAGCTTAGTCTATAGCCCTGGAAACACCATATATTTT
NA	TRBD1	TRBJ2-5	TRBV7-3	CASSSTGGPETQYF	TGTGCCAGCAGCTCGACAGGGGGCCCAGAGACCCAGTACTTC
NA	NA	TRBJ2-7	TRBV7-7	CASSFDRSLTYEQYF	TGTGCTAGCAGCTTCGACAGATCCCTTACCTACGAGCAGTACTTC
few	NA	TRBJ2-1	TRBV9	CASSASGGNYNEQFF	TGTGCCAGCAGCGCTTCGGGCGGGAACTACAATGAGCAGTTCTTC
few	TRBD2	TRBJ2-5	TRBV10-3	CATRGASGSNQETQYF	TGTGCCACCCGGGGGGCTAGCGGGAGCAACCAAGAGACCCAGTACTTC
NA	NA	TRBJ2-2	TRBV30	CAWSQTRGNTGELFF	TGTGCCTGGAGTCAGACTAGGGGTAACACCGGGGAGCTGTTTTTT
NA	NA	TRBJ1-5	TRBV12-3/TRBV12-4	CASSFGGQPQHF	TGTGCCAGCAGTTTTGGGGGTCAGCCCCAGCATTTT
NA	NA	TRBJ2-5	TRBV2	CASSEERWGRETQYF	TGTGCCAGCAGTGAAGAAAGGTGGGGTCGGGAGACCCAGTACTTC
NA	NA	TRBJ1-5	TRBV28	CASSLPSRGTDSNQPQHF	TGTGCCAGCAGTTTACCGTCGAGGGGTACCGATAGCAATCAGCCCCAGCATTTT
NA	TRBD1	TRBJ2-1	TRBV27	CASSFRGGNYNEQFF	TGTGCCAGCAGTTTTAGAGGGGGCAACTACAATGAGCAGTTCTTC
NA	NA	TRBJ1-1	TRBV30	CAWTAMNTEAFF	TGTGCCTGGACAGCCATGAACACTGAAGCTTTCTTT
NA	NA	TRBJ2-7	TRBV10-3	CAISQGGLFLSYEQYF	TGTGCCATCAGTCAAGGGGGACTATTCCTCTCCTACGAGCAGTACTTC
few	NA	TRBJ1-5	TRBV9	CASSADGYSNQPQHF	TGTGCCAGCAGCGCCGACGGCTATAGCAATCAGCCCCAGCATTTT
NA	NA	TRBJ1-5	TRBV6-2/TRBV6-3	CASSYATVNQPQHF	TGTGCCAGCAGTTATGCTACGGTGAATCAGCCCCAGCATTTT
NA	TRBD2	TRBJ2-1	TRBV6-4	CASSLSGTSWFF	TGTGCCAGCAGCCTTTCCGGGACTAGTTGGTTCTTC
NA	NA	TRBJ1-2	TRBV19	CASRPKAAGLYGYTF	TGTGCCAGTAGACCTAAGGCGGCAGGGCTCTATGGCTACACCTTC
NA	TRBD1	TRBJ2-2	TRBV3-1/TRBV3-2	CASSGQGPTGELFF	TGTGCCAGCTCTGGACAGGGGCCCACCGGGGAGCTGTTTTTT
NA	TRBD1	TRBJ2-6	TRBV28	CASSWTGEGANVLTF	TGTGCCAGCAGCTGGACAGGGGAAGGGGCCAACGTCCTGACTTTC
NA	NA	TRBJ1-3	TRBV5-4	CASSSDMYSGNTIYF	TGTGCCAGCAGCTCGGACATGTACTCTGGAAACACCATATATTTT
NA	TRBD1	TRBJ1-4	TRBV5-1	CASSWGQGENEKLFF	TGCGCCAGCAGCTGGGGACAGGGGGAGAATGAAAAACTGTTTTTT
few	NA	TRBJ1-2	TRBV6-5	CASSYSRSYGYTF	TGTGCCAGCAGTTACTCCAGGAGCTATGGCTACACCTTC
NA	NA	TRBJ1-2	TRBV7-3	CASSPVGAEPYGYTF	TGTGCCAGCAGCCCCGTGGGGGCAGAGCCTTATGGCTACACCTTC